The 20 T cell receptor beta chains presented below share a single source sample, sequenced in a study of cytotoxic CD8 clonotypes in ibrutinib-treated CLL. TCRdb's table, derived via immunoSEQ multiplex PCR, lists solely in-frame clones and lacks some. The repertoire includes about 140,000 clones, about 91% of them detected once, and 11% sits in the top ten. Sequenced material: PBMCs, taken after 12 months of ibrutinib treatment. These receptors came from a human donor with chronic lymphocytic leukemia.

The J gene is TRBJ2-3, the V gene TRBV10-2; 7 bases fit TRBD2. The CDR3 sequence is 14 residues long. J gave up 2 bases and V 8 bases, and 7 bases lay outside the gene matches. In germline, CDR1 is WSHSY, CDR2 SAAADI. Here the CDR3 reads CASAGGGTTDTQYF. In DNA form, the CDR3 reads TGCGCCAGCGCTGGGGGGGGGACCACAGATACGCAGTATTTT.

The chain is built from TRBV7-9 and TRBJ2-2; no reliable D call. V was pared by 5 bases and J by 5 bases, with 15 bases between. The CDR3 contains 15 residues. Germline V lookup: CDR1 SEHNR, CDR2 FQNEAQ (reference sequence). The CDR3 region has the DNA TGTGCCAGCAGCCCCACAACTCCAGGAACCGGGGAGCTGTTTTTT. Protein: CASSPTTPGTGELFF.

The V gene is TRBV2, the J gene TRBJ1-1; D uncertain. Germline CDR1 is SNHLY and CDR2 is FYNNEI. The length of the CDR3 is 13 residues. Between the trimmed V and J ends, which lost 8 bases and 1 base, there was a span of 11 bases. The CDR3 DNA is TGTGCCAGCGGTGGGCAGGCGAACACTGAAGCTTTCTTT. The encoded protein is CASGGQANTEAFF.

This sequence joins TRBV19 and TRBJ2-1; TRBD2 matches at 8 bases. The germline V gene has CDR1 LNHDA and CDR2 SQIVND (reference sequence). J was trimmed by 1 base and V by 6 bases; bases with no gene match: 5. The CDR3 totals 15 residues. CDR3 sequence: CASSPSGRSYNEQFF. The CDR3 DNA reads as TGTGCCAGTAGCCCGAGCGGGAGATCCTACAATGAGCAGTTCTTC.

The chain joins TRBV6-5 to TRBJ2-1; 7 bases match TRBD2. The V gene end was trimmed by 7 bases and the J gene end by 6 bases; junction bases not matched to a gene: 9. This CDR3 region has 14 residues. CDR1 is MNHEY and CDR2 is SVGAGI in the germline V gene. The CDR3 nucleotides are TGTGCCAGCAACGAGCGGGATAAGTCCAATGAGCAGTTCTTC. Translation gives CASNERDKSNEQFF.

The genes are TRBV28 and TRBJ1-5; no clear D. Deletions cut 6 bases from V and 7 bases from J, with 19 bases between. The CDR3 consists of 15 residues. In germline, CDR1 is MDHEN, CDR2 SYDVKM. The CDR3 reads CASSPGQTGSQPQHF. The CDR3 nucleotides read TGTGCCAGCAGCCCGGGTCAGACGGGTTCCCAGCCCCAGCATTTT.

The chain is built from TRBV28 and TRBJ2-7; D may correspond to TRBD1 or TRBD2 (5 bases each). This CDR3 is built from 15 residues. V was pared by 0 bases and J by 2 bases, with 11 bases between. Germline loops: CDR1 MDHEN, CDR2 SYDVKM. The CDR3: CASSLWRGIPYEQYF. CDR3 coding DNA: TGTGCCAGCAGTTTATGGAGGGGAATTCCCTACGAGCAGTACTTC.

The V gene is TRBV5-4, the J gene TRBJ2-2; 10 bases line up with TRBD2. This CDR3 has 14 amino acids. J gave up 6 bases and V 2 bases, and 1 base lay outside the gene matches. The germline V gene encodes CDR1 SGHNT and CDR2 YYREEE (reference sequence). The CDR3 sequence is CASSFGTSAGELFF. Here the CDR3 DNA reads TGTGCCAGCAGCTTTGGGACTAGCGCCGGGGAGCTGTTTTTT.

V is TRBV7-8 and J is TRBJ2-3; D unresolved. This CDR3 comprises 14 residues. Germline lookup yields CDR1 SGHVS and CDR2 FQNEAQ. V lost 5 bases and J 7 bases, leaving 16 bases between the germline ends. In nucleotides, the CDR3 is TGTGCCAGCAGCCTCAGTGGGCCTGCCAATACGCAGTATTTT. Its translation: CASSLSGPANTQYF.

V is TRBV2 and J is TRBJ1-1; D gene uncertain. Germline-derived CDR1 and CDR2 are SNHLY and FYNNEI. The germline V and J ends were trimmed by 4 bases and 11 bases, with 5 bases remaining between them. This CDR3 comprises 9 residues. The CDR3 sequence is CASSVSAFF. As DNA, the CDR3 is TGTGCCAGCAGTGTGTCGGCTTTCTTT.

The chain combines TRBV7-2 with TRBJ1-1; possible D gene TRBD1, 5 bases. V lost 8 bases, J lost 1 base, and 14 bases lay in between. The CDR3 sequence is 14 residues long. Germline V gene sequence: CDR1 SGHTA, CDR2 FQGNSA. In nucleotides, the CDR3 is TGTGCCAGCCTTACGGGGCCAGAGAACACTGAAGCTTTCTTT. This encodes CASLTGPENTEAFF.

The rearrangement joins TRBV2 to TRBJ1-1; D is undetermined. CDR1 and CDR2 (germline): SNHLY, FYNNEI. The CDR3 contains 13 residues. V lost 1 base to trimming and J lost 3 bases, with 6 bases between them. CDR3 DNA: TGTGCCAGCAGTGAAGTTATGGACACTGAAGCTTTCTTT. Encoded protein: CASSEVMDTEAFF.

The chain couples TRBV28 to TRBJ2-7, with 10 nucleotides matching TRBD1. The germline V gene has CDR1 MDHEN and CDR2 SYDVKM. Unmatched junction bases numbered 8, after V lost 10 bases and J lost 5 bases. There are 13 residues in the CDR3. The CDR3, as DNA: TGTGCCATTCGGACAGGGGGTACGGACGAGCAGTACTTC. Translated: CAIRTGGTDEQYF.

The rearrangement uses TRBV5-1 and TRBJ2-1; the match to TRBD2 covers 8 bases. The CDR3 totals 17 residues. J gave up 0 bases and V 4 bases, and 9 bases lay outside the gene matches. Germline V CDR1 and CDR2: SGHRS, YFSETQ. The CDR3 sequence: CASSGDQREYSYNEQFF. The CDR3 DNA sequence: TGCGCCAGCAGCGGAGACCAGCGGGAGTACTCCTACAATGAGCAGTTCTTC.

This rearrangement joins TRBV10-3 to TRBJ2-3; D not resolved. The CDR3 has 13 amino acids. V gave up 8 bases and J gave up 0 bases, with 9 bases separating them. The germline V gene has CDR1 ENHRY and CDR2 SYGVKD. CDR3 residues: CAIGEESTDTQYF. The CDR3 DNA reads TGTGCCATCGGGGAAGAAAGCACAGATACGCAGTATTTT.

V is TRBV2 and J is TRBJ1-1; D gene uncertain. The CDR3 totals 13 residues. Germline V gives CDR1 SNHLY, CDR2 FYNNEI. The V end lost 7 bases, the J end lost 6 bases, and 15 bases lay between the germline ends. The CDR3 DNA follows: TGTGCCAGCACTGGAATTGGTGAGCCTGAAGCTTTCTTT. Its protein product is CASTGIGEPEAFF.

The chain recombines TRBV2 with TRBJ2-3; TRBD1 matches 12 bases. The CDR3 consists of 15 residues. Germline CDR1 is SNHLY and CDR2 is FYNNEI. With 6 bases clipped from V and 4 bases from J, the junction kept 5 bases outside the gene matches. CDR3 sequence reads: CASRPGQGASDTQYF. The CDR3 nucleotides read TGTGCCAGCAGGCCGGGACAGGGGGCGTCAGATACGCAGTATTTT.

This clone has just a few counts. The chain links TRBV2 to TRBJ2-7; D possibly matches TRBD1 or TRBD2 (5 bases each). Germline CDR1 reads SNHLY; CDR2 reads FYNNEI. This CDR3 contains 13 residues. V lost 4 bases and J 6 bases, leaving 13 bases between the germline ends. The CDR3: CASSGARGAEQYF. CDR3 in DNA: TGTGCCAGCAGTGGGGCTAGGGGAGCCGAGCAGTACTTC.

This rearrangement joins TRBV18 to TRBJ2-5; D is unclear. The CDR3 loop spans 13 amino acids. From germline, CDR1 is KGHSH and CDR2 LQKENI. Trimming took 0 bases from V and 4 from J, leaving 6 bases between them. The CDR3 nucleotides are TGTGCCAGCTCACCACCGAGAATAGAGACCCAGTACTTC. Translation: CASSPPRIETQYF.

The rearrangement joins TRBV6-5 to TRBJ1-2; maybe TRBD1 (6 bases). This CDR3 comprises 12 residues. The V and J ends lost 5 bases and 8 bases respectively, with 12 bases between them. CDR1 MNHEY and CDR2 SVGAGI come from the germline V gene. The CDR3 protein is CASSKQGEGYTF. CDR3 nucleotide sequence: TGTGCCAGCAGTAAACAGGGTGAAGGCTACACCTTC.